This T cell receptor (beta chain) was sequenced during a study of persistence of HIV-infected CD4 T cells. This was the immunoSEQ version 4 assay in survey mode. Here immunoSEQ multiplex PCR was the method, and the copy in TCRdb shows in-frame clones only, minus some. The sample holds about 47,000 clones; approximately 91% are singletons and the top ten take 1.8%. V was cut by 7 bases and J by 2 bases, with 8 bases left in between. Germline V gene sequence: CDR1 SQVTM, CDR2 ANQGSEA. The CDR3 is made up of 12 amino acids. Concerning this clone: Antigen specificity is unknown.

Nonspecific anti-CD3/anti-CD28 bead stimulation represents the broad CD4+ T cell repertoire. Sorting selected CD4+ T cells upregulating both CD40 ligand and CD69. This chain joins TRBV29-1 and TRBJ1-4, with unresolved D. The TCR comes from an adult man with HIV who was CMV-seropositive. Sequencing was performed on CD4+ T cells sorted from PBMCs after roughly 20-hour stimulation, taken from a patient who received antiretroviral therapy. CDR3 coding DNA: TGCAGCGCCCCCCCCACTAATGAAAAACTGTTTTTT. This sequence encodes CSAPPTNEKLFF.